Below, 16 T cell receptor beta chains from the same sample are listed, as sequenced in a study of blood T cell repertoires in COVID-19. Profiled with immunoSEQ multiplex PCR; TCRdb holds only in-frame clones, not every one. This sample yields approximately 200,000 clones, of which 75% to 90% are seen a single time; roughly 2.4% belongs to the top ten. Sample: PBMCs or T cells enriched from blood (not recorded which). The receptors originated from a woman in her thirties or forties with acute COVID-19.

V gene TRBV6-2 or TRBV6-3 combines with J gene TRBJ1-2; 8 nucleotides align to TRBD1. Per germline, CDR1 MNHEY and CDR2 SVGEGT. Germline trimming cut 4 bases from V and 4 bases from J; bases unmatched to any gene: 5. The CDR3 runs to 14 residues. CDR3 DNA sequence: TGTGCCAGCAGTTCGTCGACAGGGGTCTATGGCTACACCTTC. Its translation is CASSSSTGVYGYTF.

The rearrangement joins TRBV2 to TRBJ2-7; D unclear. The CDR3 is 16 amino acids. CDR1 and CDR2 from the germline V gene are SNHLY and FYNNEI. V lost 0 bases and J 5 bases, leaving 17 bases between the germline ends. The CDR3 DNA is TGTGCCAGCAGTGAAGCGCTTCCCGGTCTGCTGAACGAGCAGTACTTC. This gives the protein CASSEALPGLLNEQYF.

The CDR3 sequence: CASSPLFLLAGVTYEQYF. CDR3 DNA: TGTGCCAGCAGTCCCTTGTTCCTCCTAGCGGGGGTCACCTACGAGCAGTACTTC. This chain connects TRBV2 to TRBJ2-7; 10 bases match TRBD2. CDR1 is SNHLY, CDR2 FYNNEI, per germline. The trim removed 5 bases at V and 2 bases at J, leaving 15 bases unmatched. This CDR3 has 18 amino acids.

For the CDR3, the DNA is TGTGCCAGCAGCCCCTCGGGTTGGAGTGCCAACGTCCTGACTTTC. Amino acids: CASSPSGWSANVLTF. The V call is TRBV25-1, the J call TRBJ2-6; no firm D call. This CDR3 has 15 residues. V lost 6 bases and J 7 bases, leaving 16 bases between the germline ends. CDR1 MGHDK and CDR2 SYGVNS come from the germline V gene.

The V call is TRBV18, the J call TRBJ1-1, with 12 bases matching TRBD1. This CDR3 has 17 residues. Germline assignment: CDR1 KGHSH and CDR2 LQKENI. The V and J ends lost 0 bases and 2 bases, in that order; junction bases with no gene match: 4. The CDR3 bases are TGTGCCAGCTCACCACCGGGACAGGGGGCCGGTAACACTGAAGCTTTCTTT. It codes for CASSPPGQGAGNTEAFF.

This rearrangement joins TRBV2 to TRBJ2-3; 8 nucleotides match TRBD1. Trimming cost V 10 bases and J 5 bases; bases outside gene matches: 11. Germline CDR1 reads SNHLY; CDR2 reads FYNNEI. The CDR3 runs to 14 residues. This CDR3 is CAIHPGQGLDTQYF. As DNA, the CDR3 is TGTGCCATCCATCCCGGACAGGGTTTAGATACGCAGTATTTT.

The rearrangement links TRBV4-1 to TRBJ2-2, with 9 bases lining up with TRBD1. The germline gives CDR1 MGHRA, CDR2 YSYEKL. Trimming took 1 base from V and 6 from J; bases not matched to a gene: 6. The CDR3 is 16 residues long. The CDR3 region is CASSQVGTGSPGELFF. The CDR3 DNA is TGCGCCAGCAGCCAAGTGGGGACAGGGTCTCCCGGGGAGCTGTTTTTT.

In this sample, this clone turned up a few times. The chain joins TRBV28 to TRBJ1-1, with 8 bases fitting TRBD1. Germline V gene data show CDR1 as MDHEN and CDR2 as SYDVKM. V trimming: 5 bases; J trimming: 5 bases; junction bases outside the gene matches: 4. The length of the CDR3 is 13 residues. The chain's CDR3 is CASSRRGLTEAFF. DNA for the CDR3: TGTGCCAGCAGTCGCAGGGGGCTTACTGAAGCTTTCTTT. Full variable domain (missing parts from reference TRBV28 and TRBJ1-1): DVKVTQSSRYLVKRTGEKVFLECVQDMDHENMFWYRQDPGLGLRLIYFSYDVKMKEKGDIPEGYSVSREKKERFSLILESASTNQTSMYLCASSRRGLTEAFFGQGTRLTVV.

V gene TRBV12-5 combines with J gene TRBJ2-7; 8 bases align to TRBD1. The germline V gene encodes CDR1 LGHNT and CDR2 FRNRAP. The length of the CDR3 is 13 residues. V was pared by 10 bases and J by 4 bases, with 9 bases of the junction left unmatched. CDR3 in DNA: TGTGCTACCGGCCAGGGGGCGGGGTACGAGCAGTACTTC. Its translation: CATGQGAGYEQYF. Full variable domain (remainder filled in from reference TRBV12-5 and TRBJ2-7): DARVTQTPRHKVTEMGQEVTMRCQPILGHNTVFWYRQTMMQGLELLAYFRNRAPLDDSGMPKDRFSAEMPDATLATLKIQPSEPRDSAVYFCATGQGAGYEQYFGPGTRLTVT.

The CDR3 spells CASSVGNAGGIQETQYF. DNA of the CDR3: TGTGCCAGCAGCGTAGGAAATGCGGGGGGTATCCAAGAGACCCAGTACTTC. The chain is built from TRBV9 and TRBJ2-5, with 8 bases that match TRBD2. In germline, CDR1 is SGDLS, CDR2 YYNGEE. With V trimmed by 0 bases and J by 1 base, 8 bases remained unmatched. The CDR3 covers 17 residues.

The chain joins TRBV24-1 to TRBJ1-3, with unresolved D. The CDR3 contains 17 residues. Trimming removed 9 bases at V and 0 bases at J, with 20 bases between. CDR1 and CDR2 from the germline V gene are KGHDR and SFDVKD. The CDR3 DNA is TGTGCCACCCGCCGTGGAGCCGTAGACCCCTCTGGAAACACCATATATTTT. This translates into CATRRGAVDPSGNTIYF.

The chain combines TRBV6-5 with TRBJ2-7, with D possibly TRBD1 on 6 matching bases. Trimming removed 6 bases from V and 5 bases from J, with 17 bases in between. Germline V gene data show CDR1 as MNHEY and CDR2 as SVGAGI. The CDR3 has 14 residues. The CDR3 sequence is CASRFYRDGHEQYF. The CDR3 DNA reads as TGTGCCAGCAGGTTCTACAGGGACGGCCACGAGCAGTACTTC.

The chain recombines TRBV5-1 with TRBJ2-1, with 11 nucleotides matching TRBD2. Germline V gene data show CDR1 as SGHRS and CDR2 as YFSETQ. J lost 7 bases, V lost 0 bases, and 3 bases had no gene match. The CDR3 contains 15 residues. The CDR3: CASSLGSSGRNEQFF. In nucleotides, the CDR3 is TGCGCCAGCAGCTTGGGCTCTAGCGGGAGGAATGAGCAGTTCTTC.

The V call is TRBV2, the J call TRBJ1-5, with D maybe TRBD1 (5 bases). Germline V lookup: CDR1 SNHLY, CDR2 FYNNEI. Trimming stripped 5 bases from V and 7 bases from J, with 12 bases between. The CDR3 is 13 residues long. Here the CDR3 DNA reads TGTGCCAGCAGTCCTCGGGGGGGGCAGCCCCAGCATTTT. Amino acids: CASSPRGGQPQHF.

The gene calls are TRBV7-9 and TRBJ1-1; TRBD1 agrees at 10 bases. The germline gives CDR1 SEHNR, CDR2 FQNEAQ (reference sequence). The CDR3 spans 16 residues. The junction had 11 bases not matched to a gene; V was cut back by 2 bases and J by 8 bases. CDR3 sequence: CASSLWDRGPPPEAFF. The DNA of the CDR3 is TGTGCCAGCAGCTTATGGGACAGGGGTCCACCCCCCGAAGCTTTCTTT.

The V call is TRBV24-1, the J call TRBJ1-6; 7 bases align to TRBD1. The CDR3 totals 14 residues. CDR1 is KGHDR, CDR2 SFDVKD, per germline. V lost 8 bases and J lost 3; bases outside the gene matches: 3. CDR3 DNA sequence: TGTGCCACCACCGGGGACAGCTATAATTCACCCCTCCACTTT. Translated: CATTGDSYNSPLHF.